These T cell receptor beta chains were read from a single sample in a study of PD-1 blockade in classical Hodgkin lymphoma. Here immunoSEQ multiplex PCR was the method, and the copy in TCRdb shows in-frame clones only, minus some. Counted here are 46,000 or so clones, roughly 73% occurring once; the ten biggest clones make up around 10%. Sample: peripheral blood mononuclear cells (PBMCs), taken at baseline. Receptors were obtained from a human donor with classical Hodgkin lymphoma. CDR3s include the opening cysteine and the closing phenylalanine or tryptophan. The order of the fields is CDR3 protein, CDR3 DNA, D gene, J gene, clone size, V gene. The D gene is left open where the match is weak. Rows give clone size only sometimes, using once, few, many, or a class for an expanded clone.

cdr3_aa: CASSIDRGMGTSYNEQFF
cdr3_nt: TGTGCCAGTAGTATAGATAGGGGCATGGGGACCTCCTACAATGAGCAGTTCTTC
d_call: .
j_call: TRBJ2-1
clone_size: .
v_call: TRBV19

cdr3_aa: CAWTQGSGANVLTF
cdr3_nt: TGTGCCTGGACGCAGGGTTCTGGGGCCAACGTCCTGACTTTC
d_call: .
j_call: TRBJ2-6
clone_size: once
v_call: TRBV30

cdr3_aa: CASSPGDRGEKLFF
cdr3_nt: TGTGCCAGCAGCCCAGGGGACAGGGGTGAAAAACTGTTTTTT
d_call: TRBD1
j_call: TRBJ1-4
clone_size: .
v_call: TRBV7-8

cdr3_aa: CASSQEERNYGYTF
cdr3_nt: TGCGCCAGCAGCCAAGAGGAACGGAACTATGGCTACACCTTC
d_call: .
j_call: TRBJ1-2
clone_size: medium-sized
v_call: TRBV4-1

cdr3_aa: CAISGQLTNEQFF
cdr3_nt: TGTGCCATCAGTGGTCAGTTAACGAATGAGCAGTTCTTC
d_call: .
j_call: TRBJ2-1
clone_size: .
v_call: TRBV10-3

cdr3_aa: CASSEVEGDRGPYNSPLHF
cdr3_nt: TGTGCCAGCAGTGAAGTGGAGGGGGACAGGGGGCCTTATAATTCACCCCTCCACTTT
d_call: TRBD1
j_call: TRBJ1-6
clone_size: .
v_call: TRBV2

cdr3_aa: CASSGGTDSHINYGYTF
cdr3_nt: TGTGCCAGCAGCGGCGGGACAGATAGCCATATTAACTATGGCTACACCTTC
d_call: TRBD1
j_call: TRBJ1-2
clone_size: .
v_call: TRBV11-3

cdr3_aa: CASSPGLVGPQHF
cdr3_nt: TGTGCCAGCAGCCCCGGACTGGTTGGGCCCCAGCATTTT
d_call: .
j_call: TRBJ1-5
clone_size: few
v_call: TRBV2

cdr3_aa: CASSQSYGYTF
cdr3_nt: TGTGCCAGCAGTCAGAGTTATGGCTACACCTTC
d_call: .
j_call: TRBJ1-2
clone_size: .
v_call: TRBV28

cdr3_aa: CASSADRWQPQHF
cdr3_nt: TGTGCCAGTAGCGCAGACAGGTGGCAGCCCCAGCATTTT
d_call: .
j_call: TRBJ1-5
clone_size: few
v_call: TRBV19